Listed here are 18 T cell receptor beta chains from one sample, sequenced in a study of cytomegalovirus exposure and HLA in healthy donors. Use of 60 Vbeta and 13 Jbeta primers characterized the PCR. Sequencing used immunoSEQ multiplex PCR; TCRdb keeps in-frame clones, though not all of them. The sample has about 200,000 clones; approximately 79% are singletons. The specimen was PBMCs. The receptors were sampled from a man between 45 and 60 years old in good health and CMV-seronegative.

The rearrangement joins TRBV6-5 to TRBJ1-1, with 8 nucleotides matching TRBD1. Per germline, CDR1 MNHEY and CDR2 SVGAGI. This CDR3 comprises 15 residues. V shed 7 bases, J shed 0 bases, and the junction held 7 bases outside the gene matches. CDR3 bases: TGTGCCAGCACTCAGGGGGCCCTACTGAACACTGAAGCTTTCTTT. Translating gives CASTQGALLNTEAFF.

The gene calls are TRBV19 and TRBJ2-7, with D maybe TRBD2 (5 bases). Germline V gene lookup returns CDR1 LNHDA and CDR2 SQIVND (reference sequence). The CDR3 length is 15 residues. The V and J ends lost 6 bases and 3 bases respectively, with 18 bases between them. The CDR3: CASSSEEGGGYEQYF. In nucleotides, the CDR3 is TGTGCCAGTAGCTCTGAAGAGGGCGGAGGCTACGAGCAGTACTTC.

Concerning this clone: One junction end disagrees with the germline gene, perhaps due to a read error. V usage is TRBV7-8 and J usage is TRBJ2-1, with TRBD2 matching over 8 bases. The CDR3 contains 14 residues. Germline V gene lookup returns CDR1 SGHVS and CDR2 FQNEAQ. The CDR3 reads CASAVREGRNGQFF. CDR3 nucleotide sequence: TGTGCCAGCGCCGTCCGGGAGGGCCGGAATGGGCAGTTCTTC.

The chain carries TRBV28 and TRBJ1-2, with D maybe TRBD1 (5 bases). Germline CDR1 is MDHEN and CDR2 is SYDVKM. The CDR3 length is 13 residues. V lost 5 bases and J lost 4, with 11 bases in between. CDR3 in amino acids: CASSAGGGYGYTF. The CDR3 nucleotides read TGTGCCAGCAGTGCGGGGGGGGGCTATGGCTACACCTTC.

The chain recombines TRBV19 with TRBJ1-3; D ambiguous. CDR1 and CDR2 (germline): LNHDA, SQIVND (reference sequence). This CDR3 spans 12 amino acids. V lost 4 bases and J 4 bases, leaving 5 bases between the germline ends. Here the CDR3 DNA reads TGTGCCAGTAGTACAGGAGGAAACACCATATATTTT. Its protein product is CASSTGGNTIYF.

The V and J genes are TRBV28 and TRBJ1-1; a possible D gene is TRBD1 (5 bases). Germline CDR1 is MDHEN and CDR2 is SYDVKM. The V end lost 4 bases, the J end lost 1 base, and 16 bases lay between the germline ends. The CDR3 sequence is 16 residues long. The CDR3 sequence: CASSSPIRQTNTEAFF. In DNA, the CDR3 is TGTGCCAGCAGTTCCCCAATCAGACAGACGAACACTGAAGCTTTCTTT.

The V call is TRBV18, the J call TRBJ1-5; 7 bases are a match to TRBD1. CDR1 is KGHSH, CDR2 LQKENI, per germline. The V gene end was trimmed by 3 bases and the J gene end by 2 bases; junction bases not matched to a gene: 4. The CDR3 runs 15 residues. The DNA for the CDR3 is TGTGCCAGCTCACCCGGGGACAGCGGCAATCAGCCCCAGCATTTT. It yields the protein CASSPGDSGNQPQHF.

The rearrangement uses TRBV30 and TRBJ2-2; 7 nucleotides agree with TRBD1. V was clipped by 3 bases and J by 1 base; unmatched bases: 2. Per germline, CDR1 GTSNPN and CDR2 SVGIG (reference sequence). There are 14 residues in the CDR3. Here the CDR3 reads CAWRGQVNTGELFF. The CDR3 DNA is TGTGCCTGGAGAGGACAGGTGAACACCGGGGAGCTGTTTTTT.

The chain carries TRBV13 and TRBJ2-2; 14 bases map to TRBD2. Germline-derived CDR1 and CDR2 are PRHDT and FYEKMQ (reference sequence). The V and J ends lost 7 bases and 2 bases, in that order; junction bases with no gene match: 3. This CDR3 has 16 residues. In nucleotides, the CDR3 is TGTGCCAGCACGGGACTAGCGGGAGTAAACACCGGGGAGCTGTTTTTT. It encodes CASTGLAGVNTGELFF.

This clone was detected once. The V and J genes are TRBV27 and TRBJ1-5; D perhaps matches TRBD1 (6 bases). The CDR3 runs to 15 residues. Between the trimmed V and J ends, which lost 2 bases and 1 base, there was a span of 9 bases. The germline V gene has CDR1 MNHEY and CDR2 SMNVEV (reference sequence). The CDR3 sequence: CASSLRGASNQPQHF. CDR3 sequence (DNA): TGTGCCAGCAGTTTACGGGGGGCAAGCAATCAGCCCCAGCATTTT.

This chain connects TRBV29-1 to TRBJ1-2; D remains unclear. The V gene's germline CDR1 is SQVTM and CDR2 ANQGSEA. V was shortened by 6 bases and J by 5 bases, with 13 bases between the two germline ends. This CDR3 is built from 12 residues. The CDR3 is CSVPQARYGYTF. The CDR3 DNA follows: TGCAGCGTCCCCCAGGCTCGGTATGGCTACACCTTC.

The genes are TRBV4-1 and TRBJ2-3, with 8 bases fitting TRBD2. The CDR3 sequence is 16 residues long. The germline CDR1 and CDR2 sequences are MGHRA and YSYEKL. Unmatched junction bases numbered 7, after V lost 4 bases and J lost 1 base. CDR3 loop: CASSPVEAGGTDTQYF. In DNA form, the CDR3 reads TGCGCCAGCAGCCCCGTAGAAGCGGGAGGCACAGATACGCAGTATTTT.

This clone was recorded a few times. The rearrangement links TRBV5-6 to TRBJ1-4; D call uncertain. The CDR3 consists of 14 residues. V gave up 0 bases and J gave up 5 bases, with 8 bases separating them. CDR1 is SGHDT, CDR2 YYEEEE, per germline. The CDR3 nucleotides read TGTGCCAGCAGCTTGGTTATGGAGAATGAAAAACTGTTTTTT. This translates into CASSLVMENEKLFF.

A remark on this clone: One junction end disagrees with the germline gene, perhaps due to a read error. The chain employs TRBV6-1 and TRBJ2-7, with 8 bases aligning to TRBD1. Germline V gene lookup returns CDR1 MNHNS and CDR2 SASEGT. This CDR3 spans 15 amino acids. The CDR3 DNA sequence: TGTGCCAGCAGTGAGTTCCCGGGACAGGCCTACGAGCAGCACTTC. Protein: CASSEFPGQAYEQHF.

This sequence joins TRBV28 and TRBJ1-4; D might be TRBD1 (5 bases). From germline, CDR1 is MDHEN and CDR2 SYDVKM. CDR3 length equals 17 residues. The germline V and J ends were trimmed by 3 bases and 5 bases, with 19 bases remaining between them. CDR3: CASSLKGAWAGNEKLFF. The CDR3 DNA reads as TGTGCCAGCAGTTTGAAAGGGGCGTGGGCAGGCAATGAAAAACTGTTTTTT. The whole variable domain, filled in from reference TRBV28 and TRBJ1-4, reads DVKVTQSSRYLVKRTGEKVFLECVQDMDHENMFWYRQDPGLGLRLIYFSYDVKMKEKGDIPEGYSVSREKKERFSLILESASTNQTSMYLCASSLKGAWAGNEKLFFGSGTQLSVL.

V gene TRBV2 combines with J gene TRBJ2-7; maybe TRBD1 (5 bases). Germline V gives CDR1 SNHLY, CDR2 FYNNEI. The CDR3 length is 14 residues. V lost 7 bases to trimming and J lost 9 bases, with 22 bases between them. Here the CDR3 DNA reads TGTGCCAGCACCGGCAGGGCCTCTCCTCCCGGGCAGTACTTC. It encodes CASTGRASPPGQYF.

This clone occurred a few times. The rearrangement uses TRBV28 and TRBJ1-5; D is ambiguous. Germline CDR1 is MDHEN and CDR2 is SYDVKM. The CDR3 is made up of 16 amino acids. The V gene lost 5 bases and the J gene lost 0 bases, with 14 bases spanning the gap. The CDR3 here is CASSRQVRDSNQPQHF. CDR3 nucleotides: TGTGCCAGCAGTCGCCAGGTTCGGGATAGCAATCAGCCCCAGCATTTT.

The chain combines TRBV7-9 with TRBJ2-1; D may be TRBD2 (6 bases). Germline V gene data show CDR1 as SEHNR and CDR2 as FQNEAQ (reference sequence). Trimming removed 5 bases at V and 4 bases at J, with 21 bases between. The CDR3 contains 17 residues. This CDR3 reads CASSARLDDLFYNEQFF. DNA of the CDR3: TGTGCCAGCAGCGCCAGACTAGATGACCTCTTTTACAATGAGCAGTTCTTC.